The text below deals with one T cell receptor beta chain. Its antigen is not known. These data belong to a study of OX40 agonist ivuxolimab in advanced cancers. Findings and limits, study-wide: Part of the nonresponder group also had normalized T-cell clonal expansion that was low. CD8+ T cells (on average) carried more expanded clones than CD4+ T cells.

J lost 5 bases, V lost 6 bases, and 12 bases had no gene match. The CDR3 has 14 residues. Germline V gene sequence: CDR1 SQVTM, CDR2 ANQGSEA. The timepoints at which blood was sampled were baseline, cycle 4 day 1, and cycle 7 day 1. Libraries were prepared by immunoSEQ multiplex PCR; TCRdb keeps only in-frame clonotypes and omits some of them. The sample lists about 59,000 clones, around 93% occurring once. The source was CD4+ or CD8+ T cells sorted from blood, collected in a trial of the OX40 agonist ivuxolimab. This chain uses TRBV29-1 with TRBJ1-2, with 7 positions matching TRBD1. The TCR was taken from an adult with an advanced solid tumor such as melanoma, head and neck, liver or kidney cancer. The CDR3 here is CSVLDRSLLYGYTF. CDR3 DNA: TGCAGCGTCTTGGACAGGTCCTTACTTTATGGCTACACCTTC.